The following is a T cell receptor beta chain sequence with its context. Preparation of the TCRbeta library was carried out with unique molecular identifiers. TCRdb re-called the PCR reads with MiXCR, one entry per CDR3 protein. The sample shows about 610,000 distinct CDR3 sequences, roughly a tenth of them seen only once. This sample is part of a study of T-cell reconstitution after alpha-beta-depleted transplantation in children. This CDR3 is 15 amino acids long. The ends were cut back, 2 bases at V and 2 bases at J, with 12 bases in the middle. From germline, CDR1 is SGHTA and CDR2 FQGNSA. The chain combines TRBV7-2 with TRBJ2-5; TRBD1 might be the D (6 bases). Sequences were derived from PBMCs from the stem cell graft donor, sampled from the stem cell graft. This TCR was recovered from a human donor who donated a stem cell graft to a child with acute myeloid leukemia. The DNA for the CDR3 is TGTGCCAGCAGCTTAAGCGGACAGAGACAAGAGACCCAGTACTTC. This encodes CASSLSGQRQETQYF.